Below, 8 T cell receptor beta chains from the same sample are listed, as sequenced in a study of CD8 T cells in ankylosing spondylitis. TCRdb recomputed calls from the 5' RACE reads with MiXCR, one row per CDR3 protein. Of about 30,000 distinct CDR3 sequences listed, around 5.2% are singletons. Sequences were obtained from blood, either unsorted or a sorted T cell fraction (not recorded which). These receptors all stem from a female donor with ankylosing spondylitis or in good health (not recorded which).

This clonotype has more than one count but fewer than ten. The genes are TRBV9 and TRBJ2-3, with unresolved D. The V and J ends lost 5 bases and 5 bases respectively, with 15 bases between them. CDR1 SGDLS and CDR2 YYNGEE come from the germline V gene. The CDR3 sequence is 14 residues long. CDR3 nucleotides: TGTGCCAGCAGTGATGGACCGGCGGTAGATACGCAGTATTTT. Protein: CASSDGPAVDTQYF.

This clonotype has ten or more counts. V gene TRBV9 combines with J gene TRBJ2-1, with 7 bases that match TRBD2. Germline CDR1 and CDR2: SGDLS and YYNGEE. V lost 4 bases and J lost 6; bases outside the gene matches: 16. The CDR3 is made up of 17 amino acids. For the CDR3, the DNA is TGTGCCAGCAGCCTGGTTTCTGGGAGCGGGAATACCAATGAGCAGTTCTTC. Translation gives CASSLVSGSGNTNEQFF.

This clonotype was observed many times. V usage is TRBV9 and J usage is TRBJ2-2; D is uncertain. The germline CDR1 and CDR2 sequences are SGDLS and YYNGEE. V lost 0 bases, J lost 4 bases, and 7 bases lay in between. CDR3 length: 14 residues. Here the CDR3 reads CASSVVKGTGELFF. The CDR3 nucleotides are TGTGCCAGCAGCGTAGTAAAGGGCACCGGGGAGCTGTTTTTT. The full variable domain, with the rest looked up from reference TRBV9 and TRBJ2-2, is DSGVTQTPKHLITATGQRVTLRCSPRSGDLSVYWYQQSLDQGLQFLIQYYNGEERAKGNILERFSAQQFPDLHSELNLSSLELGDSALYFCASSVVKGTGELFFGEGSRLTVL.

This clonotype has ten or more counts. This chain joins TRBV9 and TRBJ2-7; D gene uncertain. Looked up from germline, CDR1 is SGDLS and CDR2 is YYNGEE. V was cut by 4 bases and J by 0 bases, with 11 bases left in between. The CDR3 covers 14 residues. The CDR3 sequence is CASSFRASSYEQYF. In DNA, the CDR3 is TGTGCCAGCAGCTTCCGCGCGAGCTCCTACGAGCAGTACTTC. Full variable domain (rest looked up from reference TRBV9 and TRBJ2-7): DSGVTQTPKHLITATGQRVTLRCSPRSGDLSVYWYQQSLDQGLQFLIQYYNGEERAKGNILERFSAQQFPDLHSELNLSSLELGDSALYFCASSFRASSYEQYFGPGTRLTVT.

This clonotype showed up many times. CDR3: CASSVAPMFKGLAGATIRTDTQYF. The CDR3 DNA sequence: TGTGCCAGCAGCGTAGCCCCCATGTTTAAAGGGCTAGCGGGGGCCACGATACGCACAGATACGCAGTATTTT. The chain has TRBV9 and TRBJ2-3; 10 nucleotides line up with TRBD2. Germline trimming cut 0 bases from V and 1 base from J; bases unmatched to any gene: 26. The CDR3 has 24 residues. Germline lookup yields CDR1 SGDLS and CDR2 YYNGEE.

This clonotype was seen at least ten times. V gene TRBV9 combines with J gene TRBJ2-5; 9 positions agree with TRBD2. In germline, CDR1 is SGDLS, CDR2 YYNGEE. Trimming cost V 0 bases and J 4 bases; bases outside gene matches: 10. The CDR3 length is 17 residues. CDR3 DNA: TGTGCCAGCAGCGTAGCAGGGAGAGCGGGAGGCTCAGAGACCCAGTACTTC. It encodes CASSVAGRAGGSETQYF. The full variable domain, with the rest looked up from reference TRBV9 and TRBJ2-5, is DSGVTQTPKHLITATGQRVTLRCSPRSGDLSVYWYQQSLDQGLQFLIQYYNGEERAKGNILERFSAQQFPDLHSELNLSSLELGDSALYFCASSVAGRAGGSETQYFGPGTRLLVL.

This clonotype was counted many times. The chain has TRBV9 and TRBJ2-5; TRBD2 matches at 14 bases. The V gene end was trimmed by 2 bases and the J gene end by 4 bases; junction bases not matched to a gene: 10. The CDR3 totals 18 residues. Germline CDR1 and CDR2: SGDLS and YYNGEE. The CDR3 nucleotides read TGTGCCAGCAGCGTCGGACTAGCGGGAGGCATCCCCCTAGAGACCCAGTACTTC. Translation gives CASSVGLAGGIPLETQYF.

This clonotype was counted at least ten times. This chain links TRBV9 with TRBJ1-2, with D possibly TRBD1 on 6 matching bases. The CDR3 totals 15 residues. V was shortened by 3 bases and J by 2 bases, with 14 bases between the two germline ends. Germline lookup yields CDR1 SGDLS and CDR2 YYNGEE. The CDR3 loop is CASSARTGTNYGYTF. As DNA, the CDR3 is TGTGCCAGCAGCGCCCGAACAGGGACGAACTATGGCTACACCTTC.